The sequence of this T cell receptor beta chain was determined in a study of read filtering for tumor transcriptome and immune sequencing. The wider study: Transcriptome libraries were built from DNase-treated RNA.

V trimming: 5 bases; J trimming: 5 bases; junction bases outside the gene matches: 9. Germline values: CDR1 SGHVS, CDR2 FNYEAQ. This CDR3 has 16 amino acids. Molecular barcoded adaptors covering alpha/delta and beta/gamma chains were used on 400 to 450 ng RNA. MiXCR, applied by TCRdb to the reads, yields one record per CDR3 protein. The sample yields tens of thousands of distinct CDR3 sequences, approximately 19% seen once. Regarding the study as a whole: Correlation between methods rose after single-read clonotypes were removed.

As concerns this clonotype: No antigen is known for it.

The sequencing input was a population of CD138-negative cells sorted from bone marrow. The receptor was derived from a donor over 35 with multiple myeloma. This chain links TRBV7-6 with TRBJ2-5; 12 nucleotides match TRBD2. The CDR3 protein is CASSRRLAGGPETQYF. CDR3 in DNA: TGTGCCAGCAGCCGTAGGCTAGCGGGGGGGCCGGAGACCCAGTACTTC.